Listed here are 2 T cell receptor beta chains from one sample, sequenced in a study of radiotherapy plus CTLA-4 blockade in lung cancer. The method was immunoSEQ multiplex PCR; TCRdb's version includes in-frame clones alone and lacks a portion of them. The sample holds 51,000 or so clones, 76% seen once. Sequenced here: peripheral blood, sampled from a patient treated with radiotherapy plus ipilimumab. These receptors all come from a human donor with non-small cell lung cancer who had stable disease on radiotherapy plus ipilimumab.

In nucleotides, the CDR3 is TGTGCCAGCACCCCGGGACTAGCCACAGACGAGCAGTACTTC. Its protein is CASTPGLATDEQYF. The V gene is TRBV6-1, the J gene TRBJ2-7; 9 bases are shared with TRBD2. The CDR3 length is 14 residues. Germline V gene sequence: CDR1 MNHNS, CDR2 SASEGT. The trim removed 7 bases at V and 5 bases at J, leaving 9 bases unmatched.

This clone came up once. The J gene is TRBJ1-1, the V gene TRBV7-9, with D unresolved. The length of the CDR3 is 15 residues. V gave up 4 bases and J gave up 0 bases, with 12 bases separating them. Germline V CDR1 and CDR2: SEHNR, FQNEAQ (reference sequence). CDR3 loop: CASSSKWKMNTEAFF. The CDR3 DNA reads as TGTGCCAGCAGCTCCAAGTGGAAAATGAACACTGAAGCTTTCTTT.